This T cell receptor (beta chain) came from a study of blood T cell repertoires in COVID-19. The germline gives CDR1 SNHLY, CDR2 FYNNEI. V lost 4 bases, J lost 5 bases, and 15 bases lay in between. CDR3 length: 15 residues. The protocol was immunoSEQ multiplex PCR, while the TCRdb copy is restricted to in-frame clones and leaves out a portion. The sample contains 150,000 or so clones, roughly 83% of which appear only once. The chain uses TRBV2 and TRBJ1-5; maybe TRBD1 (6 bases). The sequence was obtained from a woman in her fifties or sixties with acute or convalescent COVID-19. The sequenced sample consisted of peripheral blood. CDR3 sequence (DNA): TGTGCCAGCAGTGGCGTTCGGGGGGGGCATCAGCCCCAGCATTTT. Residues: CASSGVRGGHQPQHF.